A single T cell receptor (beta chain) is shown here with its context. The germline V gene has CDR1 PRHDT and CDR2 FYEKMQ (reference sequence). This CDR3 contains 14 residues. The V and J ends lost 6 bases and 2 bases respectively, with 10 bases between them. This record comes from a study of cytotoxic CD8 clonotypes in ibrutinib-treated CLL. TCRdb's copy holds only in-frame clones and misses some; the assay was immunoSEQ multiplex PCR. This sample has roughly 330,000 clones, with around 66% found just once. Frozen PBMC stocks contributed roughly 2 micrograms of genomic DNA to the TCR beta libraries. The sequence derives from a human donor with chronic lymphocytic leukemia. Sequences were derived from PBMCs, sampled after 36 months of ibrutinib treatment. V and J are TRBV13 and TRBJ2-2; D remains ambiguous. CDR3 sequence: CASRFNYNTGELFF. CDR3 DNA sequence: TGTGCCAGCAGGTTTAACTACAACACCGGGGAGCTGTTTTTT.